What follows are 22 T cell receptor beta chains derived from one specimen sequenced in a study of siplizumab effects on memory and regulatory T cells. Some clones are missing from TCRdb's copy, which holds only in-frame ones; the method was immunoSEQ multiplex PCR. The repertoire holds over 95,000 clones, around 95% seen once, with over 0.15% in the top ten. Sequencing used non-Treg CD4+ T cells sorted from blood. These receptor sequences come from a human donor in good health.

The J gene is TRBJ2-3, the V gene TRBV9; 8 positions agree with TRBD1. Germline lookup yields CDR1 SGDLS and CDR2 YYNGEE. The ends lost 3 bases at V and 2 bases at J; junction bases unmatched: 5. The CDR3 is 15 amino acids. CDR3 amino acids: CASSARTGLTDTQYF. DNA for the CDR3: TGTGCCAGCAGCGCCCGGACAGGGCTCACAGATACGCAGTATTTT.

J is TRBJ1-1 and V is TRBV7-9, with D maybe TRBD1 (5 bases). The CDR3 has 14 residues. Trimming removed 2 bases from V and 7 bases from J, with 14 bases in between. Germline V lookup: CDR1 SEHNR, CDR2 FQNEAQ (reference sequence). CDR3 region: CASSLLPGGGEAFF. CDR3 nucleotide sequence: TGTGCCAGCAGCTTACTCCCAGGTGGGGGTGAAGCTTTCTTT.

The chain carries TRBV18 and TRBJ2-2; D is uncertain. The V and J ends lost 3 bases and 8 bases respectively, with 10 bases between them. CDR1 is KGHSH and CDR2 is LQKENI in the germline V gene. The CDR3 spans 13 residues. For the CDR3, the DNA is TGTGCCAGCTCACCGCTTGCGGATGGGGAGCTGTTTTTT. Encoded protein: CASSPLADGELFF.

The genes are TRBV18 and TRBJ2-3; perhaps TRBD1 as D (5 bases). CDR3 size: 14 residues. The germline V gene has CDR1 KGHSH and CDR2 LQKENI. V dropped 3 bases and J dropped 5 bases, with 12 bases sitting between them. The CDR3 sequence is CASSPGRAGDTQYF. CDR3 DNA: TGTGCCAGCTCACCGGGCAGGGCCGGAGATACGCAGTATTTT.

This chain uses TRBV5-1 with TRBJ2-1, with D possibly being TRBD1 (6 bases). This CDR3 comprises 13 residues. With 4 bases removed from V and 5 bases from J, the gap between germline ends came to 10 bases. Germline lookup yields CDR1 SGHRS and CDR2 YFSETQ. The CDR3 sequence is CASSGDNNNEQFF. The DNA of the CDR3 is TGCGCCAGCAGCGGGGACAACAACAATGAGCAGTTCTTC.

The chain employs TRBV28 and TRBJ1-4; 7 positions agree with TRBD1. V was clipped by 5 bases and J by 0 bases; unmatched bases: 3. The germline V gene has CDR1 MDHEN and CDR2 SYDVKM. CDR3 length equals 15 residues. The CDR3 reads CASSPTGATNEKLFF. In nucleotides, the CDR3 is TGTGCCAGCAGTCCAACAGGGGCAACTAATGAAAAACTGTTTTTT.

J is TRBJ1-2 and V is TRBV7-9, with TRBD1 as a possible D gene (5 bases). The CDR3 length is 14 residues. In germline, CDR1 is SEHNR, CDR2 FQNEAQ (reference sequence). Trimming shortened V by 5 bases and J by 3 bases, and 13 bases separated the two germline ends. DNA for the CDR3: TGTGCCAGCAGCCCACCAGGAGGGGACTATGGCTACACCTTC. Its protein is CASSPPGGDYGYTF.

The rearrangement links TRBV5-5 to TRBJ2-5, with a weak D call TRBD2 (6 bases). From germline, CDR1 is SGHKS and CDR2 YYEKEE (reference sequence). This CDR3 has 16 residues. Between the trimmed V and J ends, which lost 4 bases and 2 bases, there was a span of 18 bases. This chain's CDR3 is CASSALNAGGQETQYF. CDR3 sequence (DNA): TGTGCCAGCAGCGCCTTAAATGCCGGGGGACAAGAGACCCAGTACTTC.

The rearrangement uses TRBV5-1 and TRBJ1-2; TRBD1 matches at 8 bases. The CDR3 runs to 16 residues. The J segment lost 8 bases and the V segment lost 3 bases, leaving 15 bases of the junction unmatched. Germline values: CDR1 SGHRS, CDR2 YFSETQ. For the CDR3, the DNA is TGCGCCAGCAGCTGGGACTGGGACAGGCGGCCAGCGGGCTACACCTTC. Translation: CASSWDWDRRPAGYTF.

The genes are TRBV18 and TRBJ1-4; 7 bases are shared with TRBD1. Trimming at V came to 3 bases and at J to 8 bases, leaving 6 bases not matched to a gene. Germline assignment: CDR1 KGHSH and CDR2 LQKENI. The length of the CDR3 is 14 residues. CDR3 residues: CASSPTGLHEKLFF. CDR3 in DNA: TGTGCCAGCTCACCGACAGGGCTACACGAAAAACTGTTTTTT.

The rearrangement uses TRBV29-1 and TRBJ1-1; a possible D gene is TRBD1 (5 bases). Germline values: CDR1 SQVTM, CDR2 ANQGSEA. The length of the CDR3 is 10 residues. Trimming cost V 7 bases and J 5 bases, with 8 bases left between them. The CDR3 DNA is TGCAGCGGGGGCGGGACTGAAGCTTTCTTT. This gives the protein CSGGGTEAFF.

The V gene is TRBV10-3, the J gene TRBJ2-3; no firm D call. The CDR3 covers 11 residues. V gave up 2 bases and J gave up 6 bases, with 3 bases separating them. CDR1 ENHRY and CDR2 SYGVKD come from the germline V gene. CDR3 in amino acids: CAISEKDTQYF. The CDR3 coding sequence is TGTGCCATCAGTGAGAAGGATACGCAGTATTTT.

The CDR3 protein is CASRESGTGGNEQYF. As DNA, the CDR3 is TGTGCCAGCAGAGAAAGCGGGACAGGGGGGAACGAGCAGTACTTC. V is TRBV7-2 and J is TRBJ2-7; 11 nucleotides line up with TRBD1. Germline trimming cut 6 bases from V and 5 bases from J; bases unmatched to any gene: 9. Germline CDR1 and CDR2: SGHTA and FQGNSA. The CDR3 is made up of 15 amino acids.

This clone came up once. The chain links TRBV9 to TRBJ2-1; 9 positions agree with TRBD2. This CDR3 is 15 amino acids long. CDR1 and CDR2 (germline): SGDLS, YYNGEE. J gave up 9 bases and V 4 bases, and 11 bases lay outside the gene matches. Here the CDR3 DNA reads TGTGCCAGCAGCTCACGGGCGGGGGGGCCCGGTGAGCAGTTCTTC. It specifies CASSSRAGGPGEQFF.

This chain joins TRBV18 and TRBJ1-5; the match to TRBD1 covers 8 bases. With V trimmed by 8 bases and J by 3 bases, 12 bases remained unmatched. The CDR3 has 16 amino acids. Germline loops: CDR1 KGHSH, CDR2 LQKENI. The CDR3 is CASQLSGTGPNQPQHF. The CDR3 DNA is TGTGCCAGCCAGTTGTCCGGGACAGGCCCCAATCAGCCCCAGCATTTT. Combining the CDR3 with reference TRBV18 and TRBJ1-5 gives the whole variable domain NAGVMQNPRHLVRRRGQEARLRCSPMKGHSHVYWYRQLPEEGLKFMVYLQKENIIDESGMPKERFSAEFPKEGPSILRIQQVVRGDSAAYFCASQLSGTGPNQPQHFGDGTRLSIL.

The chain recombines TRBV28 with TRBJ2-3; D might be TRBD2 (7 bases). Between the trimmed V and J ends, which lost 6 bases and 4 bases, there was a span of 17 bases. Germline V gene lookup returns CDR1 MDHEN and CDR2 SYDVKM. This CDR3 is built from 15 residues. This CDR3 reads CASSPWGGRADTQYF. CDR3 sequence (DNA): TGTGCCAGCAGCCCCTGGGGGGGCCGCGCAGATACGCAGTATTTT.

J is TRBJ1-2 and V is TRBV11-2; D gene ambiguous. Per the germline V gene, CDR1 is SGHAT and CDR2 is FQNNGV. This CDR3 spans 12 amino acids. V was cut by 6 bases and J by 13 bases, with 18 bases left in between. This CDR3 is CASSPDPGSRTF. CDR3 DNA: TGTGCCAGCAGTCCGGACCCCGGGTCTCGCACCTTC.

This chain uses TRBV18 with TRBJ2-7; TRBD2 might be the D (6 bases). The germline V gene has CDR1 KGHSH and CDR2 LQKENI. Trimming removed 3 bases at V and 6 bases at J, with 15 bases between. The CDR3 extends over 14 amino acids. The CDR3 reads CASSPGGSGREQYF. The CDR3, as DNA: TGTGCCAGCTCACCCGGGGGTTCGGGGCGCGAGCAGTACTTC.

The chain has TRBV12-5 and TRBJ1-3; possibly TRBD1 for D (6 bases). Trimming took off 2 bases at V and 3 bases at J, with 17 bases between the two ends. The germline CDR1 and CDR2 sequences are LGHNT and FRNRAP. The CDR3 runs 17 residues. The CDR3 region is CASGLFPKQGVGNTIYF. The CDR3 nucleotides are TGTGCTAGTGGTTTGTTCCCGAAACAGGGAGTTGGAAACACCATATATTTT.

The chain couples TRBV5-6 to TRBJ1-1; TRBD1 might be the D (5 bases). Per the germline V gene, CDR1 is SGHDT and CDR2 is YYEEEE. Trimming removed 1 base from V and 0 bases from J, with 13 bases in between. CDR3 length: 16 amino acids. The CDR3 is CASSLIQVAMNTEAFF. CDR3 DNA sequence: TGTGCCAGCAGCTTGATACAGGTGGCAATGAACACTGAAGCTTTCTTT. Combining the CDR3 with reference TRBV5-6 and TRBJ1-1 gives the whole variable domain DAGVTQSPTHLIKTRGQQVTLRCSPKSGHDTVSWYQQALGQGPQFIFQYYEEEERQRGNFPDRFSGHQFPNYSSELNVNALLLGDSALYLCASSLIQVAMNTEAFFGQGTRLTVV.

This chain joins TRBV5-5 and TRBJ2-7; a weak D match, TRBD1 (5 bases). CDR3 size: 12 residues. Germline CDR1 reads SGHKS; CDR2 reads YYEKEE (reference sequence). Trimming took off 4 bases at V and 3 bases at J, with 8 bases between the two ends. The CDR3 DNA sequence: TGTGCCAGCAGCACCCAGGGCTACGAGCAGTACTTC. The encoded protein is CASSTQGYEQYF.

J is TRBJ2-1 and V is TRBV19; D might be TRBD1 or TRBD2, each matching 5 bases. The CDR3 has 15 residues. The ends were cut back, 4 bases at V and 5 bases at J, with 15 bases in the middle. The germline V gene encodes CDR1 LNHDA and CDR2 SQIVND (reference sequence). The DNA for the CDR3 is TGTGCCAGTAGTAGAGGGGTTTCTAGGGACAATGAGCAGTTCTTC. Encoded protein: CASSRGVSRDNEQFF.